Presented here are 15 T cell receptor beta chains from one specimen sequenced in a study of T-cell memory formation after mild COVID-19. Each CDR3 protein gets one entry after TCRdb re-called the 5' RACE reads with MiXCR. The sample shows about 280,000 distinct CDR3 sequences, roughly 8% of them seen only once. Sample: PBMCs or a T cell subset sorted from them (not recorded which). Every receptor here comes from a man aged 18 to 30 who had mild COVID-19 (a few samples of this study predate the infection). Cell type and time point are not known.

Only a few counts were recorded for this clonotype. This rearrangement joins TRBV2 to TRBJ2-7; tentatively, D is TRBD1 or TRBD2 (5 bases each). V was trimmed by 3 bases and J by 6 bases, leaving 12 bases between them. This CDR3 comprises 13 residues. Germline V gene sequence: CDR1 SNHLY, CDR2 FYNNEI. The CDR3 DNA follows: TGTGCCAGCAGTGACGTGGGACGTGCCGAGCAGTACTTC. Amino acid sequence: CASSDVGRAEQYF.

This clonotype was seen repeatedly, ten times or more. The V call is TRBV12-3 or TRBV12-4, the J call TRBJ2-5; tentative D call: TRBD1 (6 bases). This CDR3 is built from 13 residues. Trimming shortened V by 10 bases and J by 5 bases, and 17 bases separated the two germline ends. CDR3 protein: CATNTGIRETQYF. The CDR3 DNA is TGTGCCACCAACACAGGGATTCGGGAGACCCAGTACTTC.

The CDR3 region has the DNA TGTGCCAGCAGCGTAGACCCGTTGCCCTCTGGCTACACCTTC. Protein product: CASSVDPLPSGYTF. This chain links TRBV9 with TRBJ1-2; D gene unclear. Germline CDR1 is SGDLS and CDR2 is YYNGEE. V dropped 0 bases and J dropped 7 bases, with 13 bases sitting between them. This CDR3 is 14 amino acids long.

The table lists this clonotype with a few counts. The gene calls are TRBV4-1 and TRBJ2-3, with 10 positions matching TRBD2. The CDR3 is made up of 15 amino acids. The germline V gene encodes CDR1 MGHRA and CDR2 YSYEKL. V trimming: 4 bases; J trimming: 6 bases; junction bases outside the gene matches: 7. The CDR3 loop is CASSPFPTSGDTQYF. The CDR3 DNA reads TGCGCCAGCAGCCCCTTCCCGACTAGCGGGGATACGCAGTATTTT.

The V gene is TRBV5-1, the J gene TRBJ1-5; weak D call: TRBD1 (6 bases). The germline V and J ends were trimmed by 4 bases and 7 bases, with 18 bases remaining between them. CDR1 SGHRS and CDR2 YFSETQ come from the germline V gene. This CDR3 comprises 15 residues. DNA of the CDR3: TGCGCCAGCAGCCTGCGGGGGCAGTTAGGGCAGCCCCAGCATTTT. Translated, it gives CASSLRGQLGQPQHF.

This clonotype occurred many times. The chain is built from TRBV5-1 and TRBJ2-5; TRBD1 agrees at 9 bases. Trimming removed 4 bases from V and 5 bases from J; junction bases left unmatched: 6. The germline CDR1 and CDR2 sequences are SGHRS and YFSETQ. This CDR3 spans 14 amino acids. DNA for the CDR3: TGCGCCAGCAGCGGGGGACAGGGTGCGGAGACCCAGTACTTC. Protein: CASSGGQGAETQYF.

This clonotype was seen a handful of times. The chain is built from TRBV6-6 and TRBJ1-2; 11 bases line up with TRBD1. Germline V gives CDR1 MNHNY, CDR2 SVGAGI (reference sequence). V gave up 2 bases and J gave up 3 bases; unmatched junction bases: 8. The CDR3 has 17 residues. CDR3 nucleotide sequence: TGTGCCAGCAGTTACCTACCGGGACAGGGGGATGACTATGGCTACACCTTC. Translated: CASSYLPGQGDDYGYTF.

The V gene is TRBV20-1, the J gene TRBJ1-5; 8 nucleotides line up with TRBD1. Germline lookup yields CDR1 DFQATT and CDR2 SNEGSKA (reference sequence). V lost 3 bases and J lost 0; bases outside the gene matches: 4. The length of the CDR3 is 15 residues. CDR3 protein: CSASDRGYSNQPQHF. The CDR3 nucleotides read TGCAGTGCTAGTGACAGGGGCTATAGCAATCAGCCCCAGCATTTT.

V is TRBV5-1 and J is TRBJ2-2; D gene ambiguous. Trimming stripped 4 bases from V and 1 base from J, with 11 bases between. Germline values: CDR1 SGHRS, CDR2 YFSETQ. The length of the CDR3 is 15 residues. DNA for the CDR3: TGCGCCAGCAGCCCTGATCTTGTGAACACCGGGGAGCTGTTTTTT. Translating it yields CASSPDLVNTGELFF.

J is TRBJ2-7 and V is TRBV10-3, with 7 nucleotides matching TRBD2. Losses at the gene ends were 3 bases for V and 3 bases for J; bases not matched to a gene: 8. The CDR3 length is 15 residues. Germline V gene lookup returns CDR1 ENHRY and CDR2 SYGVKD. In DNA, the CDR3 is TGTGCCATCAGTGATAGGAGCGGGGAGCTCTACGAGCAGTACTTC. It is translated as CAISDRSGELYEQYF.

This clonotype was seen many times. V is TRBV4-3 and J is TRBJ2-2; the D call may be TRBD1 or TRBD2 (5 bases each). V gave up 4 bases and J gave up 3 bases, with 12 bases separating them. The germline V gene has CDR1 LGHNA and CDR2 YSLEER. CDR3 length: 15 amino acids. The CDR3: CASSRYRDHTGELFF. The CDR3 DNA follows: TGCGCCAGCAGCCGGTACCGGGACCACACCGGGGAGCTGTTTTTT.

The sample holds many counts of this clonotype. The genes are TRBV7-2 and TRBJ2-3, with D maybe TRBD1 (5 bases). Per the germline V gene, CDR1 is SGHTA and CDR2 is FQGNSA. V was trimmed by 5 bases and J by 0 bases, leaving 15 bases between them. This CDR3 is 16 amino acids long. The CDR3 coding sequence is TGTGCCAGCAGCCCGCTAGGGGTGTTTAGCACAGATACGCAGTATTTT. Amino acid sequence: CASSPLGVFSTDTQYF.

V is TRBV30 and J is TRBJ2-7; no clear D. Germline V lookup: CDR1 GTSNPN, CDR2 SVGIG (reference sequence). The CDR3 contains 13 residues. V lost 0 bases to trimming and J lost 3 bases, with 9 bases between them. CDR3 in amino acids: CAWSVGEVYEQYF. The DNA for the CDR3 is TGTGCCTGGAGTGTAGGCGAAGTCTACGAGCAGTACTTC.

The genes are TRBV6-5 and TRBJ1-1, with D possibly TRBD1 on 5 matching bases. V was shortened by 5 bases and J by 4 bases, with 14 bases between the two germline ends. This CDR3 is 14 amino acids long. Germline assignment: CDR1 MNHEY and CDR2 SVGAGI. CDR3 region: CASSAGEWGTEAFF. DNA for the CDR3: TGTGCCAGCAGTGCGGGGGAATGGGGCACTGAAGCTTTCTTT.

The gene calls are TRBV7-2 and TRBJ2-1, with 9 nucleotides matching TRBD1. V dropped 5 bases and J dropped 7; count of bases not matched to a gene: 9. There are 15 residues in the CDR3. Germline CDR1 and CDR2: SGHTA and FQGNSA. The CDR3, as DNA: TGTGCCAGCAGCCCCTGGGCCGGGACAGGGAATGAGCAGTTCTTC. Residues: CASSPWAGTGNEQFF.